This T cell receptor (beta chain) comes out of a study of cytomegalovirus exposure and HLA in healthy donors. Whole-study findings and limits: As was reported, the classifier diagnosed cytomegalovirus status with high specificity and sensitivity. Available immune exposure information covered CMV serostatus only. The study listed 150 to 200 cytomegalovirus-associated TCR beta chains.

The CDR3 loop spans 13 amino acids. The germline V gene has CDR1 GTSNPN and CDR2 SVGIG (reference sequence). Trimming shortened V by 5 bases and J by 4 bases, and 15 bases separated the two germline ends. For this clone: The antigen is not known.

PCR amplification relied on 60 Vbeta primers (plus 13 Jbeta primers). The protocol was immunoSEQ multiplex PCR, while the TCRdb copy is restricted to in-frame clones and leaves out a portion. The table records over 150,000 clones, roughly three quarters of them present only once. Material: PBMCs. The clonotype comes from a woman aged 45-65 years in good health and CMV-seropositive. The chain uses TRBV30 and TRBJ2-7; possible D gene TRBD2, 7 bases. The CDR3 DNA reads TGTGCCTGGGGGGGGGCAGCTAATTACGAGCAGTACTTC. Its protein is CAWGGAANYEQYF. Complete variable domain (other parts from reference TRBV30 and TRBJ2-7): SQTIHQWPATLVQPVGSPLSLECTVEGTSNPNLYWYRQAAGRGLQLLFYSVGIGQISSEVPQNLSASRPQDRQFILSSKKLLLSDSGFYLCAWGGAANYEQYFGPGTRLTVT.